The 30 T cell receptor beta chains below all came from one sample that was sequenced in a study of blood T cell repertoires in COVID-19. Sequencing used immunoSEQ multiplex PCR; TCRdb keeps in-frame clones, though not all of them. The table has roughly 300,000 clones, over 85% seen once. The sequencing input was peripheral blood. These receptors were collected from a woman under 40 with COVID-19, enrolled during active disease.

The chain links TRBV6-5 to TRBJ1-5; a weak D match, TRBD1 (6 bases). From germline, CDR1 is MNHEY and CDR2 SVGAGI. The CDR3 covers 14 residues. The V end lost 6 bases, the J end lost 2 bases, and 11 bases lay between the germline ends. The CDR3 DNA is TGTGCCAGCAGGATCAGACAGGGCAATCAGCCCCAGCATTTT. Translating it yields CASRIRQGNQPQHF.

The count of this clone is one. V usage is TRBV6-6 and J usage is TRBJ1-2, with 8 bases matching TRBD1. The CDR3 extends over 14 amino acids. The germline V gene encodes CDR1 MNHNY and CDR2 SVGAGI (reference sequence). Trimming removed 6 bases from V and 6 bases from J; junction bases left unmatched: 9. As DNA, the CDR3 is TGTGCCAGCAGCTTCGTGAGACAGGGGAATGGCTACACCTTC. Its translation: CASSFVRQGNGYTF.

The gene calls are TRBV27 and TRBJ2-7, with 9 bases fitting TRBD1. This CDR3 spans 14 amino acids. The ends lost 2 bases at V and 5 bases at J; junction bases unmatched: 4. Germline V CDR1 and CDR2: MNHEY, SMNVEV (reference sequence). The CDR3 here is CASSLRQGGNEQYV. CDR3 sequence (DNA): TGTGCCAGCAGTTTACGACAGGGGGGCAACGAGCAGTACGTC.

The CDR3 sequence is CAWSAGGAQHF. CDR3 DNA sequence: TGTGCCTGGAGCGCCGGAGGGGCCCAGCATTTT. The V and J genes are TRBV30 and TRBJ1-5; TRBD1 is a possible D gene (5 bases). The germline V gene has CDR1 GTSNPN and CDR2 SVGIG (reference sequence). The CDR3 sequence is 11 residues long. V was pared by 3 bases and J by 11 bases, with 11 bases between.

V usage is TRBV20-1 and J usage is TRBJ1-2; no clear D gene. CDR3 length: 11 amino acids. CDR1 DFQATT and CDR2 SNEGSKA come from the germline V gene (reference sequence). V dropped 5 bases and J dropped 6 bases, with 10 bases sitting between them. CDR3 residues: CSAHSLDGYTF. Written as DNA, the CDR3 is TGCAGTGCTCACTCTCTGGATGGCTACACCTTC.

The chain links TRBV7-9 to TRBJ2-3, with 8 bases aligning to TRBD1. From germline, CDR1 is SEHNR and CDR2 FQNEAQ (reference sequence). Trimming took 7 bases from V and 5 from J; bases not matched to a gene: 5. The CDR3 sequence is 13 residues long. The CDR3 nucleotides read TGTGCCAGCAAAGACAGGGGAGTAGATACGCAGTATTTT. It encodes CASKDRGVDTQYF. The full variable domain, rest sourced from reference TRBV7-9 and TRBJ2-3, is DTGVSQNPRHKITKRGQNVTFRCDPISEHNRLYWYRQTLGQGPEFLTYFQNEAQLEKSRLLSDRFSAERPKGSFSTLEIQRTEQGDSAMYLCASKDRGVDTQYFGPGTRLTVL.

V gene TRBV28 combines with J gene TRBJ2-2; TRBD1 agrees at 8 bases. CDR3 length: 15 residues. V lost 7 bases and J lost 6; bases outside the gene matches: 10. Per germline, CDR1 MDHEN and CDR2 SYDVKM. The CDR3 is CASKIGQGWSGELFF. As DNA, the CDR3 is TGTGCCAGCAAGATCGGACAGGGCTGGTCCGGGGAGCTGTTTTTT.

The chain carries TRBV5-4 and TRBJ2-3, with 8 bases lining up with TRBD2. Germline V gene data show CDR1 as SGHNT and CDR2 as YYREEE (reference sequence). The CDR3 has 13 amino acids. Germline trimming cut 7 bases from V and 1 base from J; bases unmatched to any gene: 2. The CDR3, as DNA: TGTGCCAGCGGGCGGGGGGGCACAGATACGCAGTATTTT. Translating it yields CASGRGGTDTQYF.

The chain combines TRBV6-5 with TRBJ1-2; 7 positions agree with TRBD1. Germline V gene sequence: CDR1 MNHEY, CDR2 SVGAGI. The CDR3 is made up of 16 amino acids. V shed 4 bases and J 8 bases; nucleotides not matched to a gene: 16. CDR3: CASSSKGQPLERGYTF. DNA of the CDR3: TGTGCCAGCAGTTCCAAGGGACAGCCCTTGGAACGGGGCTACACCTTC.

The chain's CDR3 is CASSPERGGLGYTF. CDR3 nucleotide sequence: TGCGCCAGCAGCCCAGAGAGGGGAGGGCTGGGCTACACCTTC. The rearrangement joins TRBV4-1 to TRBJ1-2; D might be TRBD1 (5 bases). Germline CDR1 MGHRA, CDR2 YSYEKL. The CDR3 spans 14 residues. The V end lost 4 bases, the J end lost 8 bases, and 17 bases lay between the germline ends.

In its sample, this clone was seen once. The chain carries TRBV9 and TRBJ2-1; D might be TRBD1 (6 bases). The CDR3 covers 17 residues. Trimming shortened V by 0 bases and J by 7 bases, and 20 bases separated the two germline ends. The germline CDR1 and CDR2 sequences are SGDLS and YYNGEE. CDR3 sequence: CASSVGLEARGHNEQFF. The CDR3 region has the DNA TGTGCCAGCAGCGTAGGCCTAGAAGCGAGGGGACATAATGAGCAGTTCTTC. The full variable domain, rest sourced from reference TRBV9 and TRBJ2-1, is DSGVTQTPKHLITATGQRVTLRCSPRSGDLSVYWYQQSLDQGLQFLIQYYNGEERAKGNILERFSAQQFPDLHSELNLSSLELGDSALYFCASSVGLEARGHNEQFFGPGTRLTVL.

V gene TRBV21-1 combines with J gene TRBJ1-4. TRBV21-1 is annotated as a pseudogene. There are 14 residues in the CDR3. In DNA form, the CDR3 reads TGTGCCAGCAGCAAGGAGCGGATGAATGAAAAACTGTTTTTT. It translates to CASSKERMNEKLFF.

The chain joins TRBV28 to TRBJ1-1; 9 nucleotides match TRBD1. CDR3 size: 14 residues. With 7 bases clipped from V and 5 bases from J, the junction kept 8 bases outside the gene matches. Per the germline V gene, CDR1 is MDHEN and CDR2 is SYDVKM. DNA of the CDR3: TGTGCCAGCACCGAAGGGACAGGGTGGACTGAAGCTTTCTTT. This sequence encodes CASTEGTGWTEAFF.

The rearrangement uses TRBV10-1 and TRBJ2-7; a possible D gene is TRBD2 (6 bases). V dropped 2 bases and J dropped 2 bases, with 7 bases sitting between them. Germline CDR1 and CDR2: WNHNN and SYGVQD (reference sequence). The CDR3 spans 13 residues. In DNA, the CDR3 is TGCGCCAGCAGTGAGACGGGAGCCTACGAGCAGTACTTC. Translating it yields CASSETGAYEQYF.

The chain employs TRBV3-1 (or the pseudogene TRBV3-2) and TRBJ1-5; 9 nucleotides align to TRBD1. The CDR3 length is 14 residues. The J segment lost 4 bases and the V segment lost 4 bases, leaving 2 bases of the junction unmatched. Germline V gene data show CDR1 as LGHDT and CDR2 as YNNKEL (reference sequence). As DNA, the CDR3 is TGTGCCAGCAGCCCCGGGACAGGGAATCAGCCCCAGCATTTT. This sequence encodes CASSPGTGNQPQHF.

This chain uses TRBV27 with TRBJ1-1; the match to TRBD1 covers 9 bases. With 5 bases clipped from V and 7 bases from J, the junction kept 11 bases outside the gene matches. This CDR3 contains 15 residues. Germline V gives CDR1 MNHEY, CDR2 SMNVEV (reference sequence). CDR3 DNA: TGTGCCAGCAGTACAGGGGGCCGGGGCGCTTATGAAGCTTTCTTT. Encoded protein: CASSTGGRGAYEAFF.

This rearrangement joins TRBV18 to TRBJ2-7, with D maybe TRBD1 (6 bases). This CDR3 spans 12 amino acids. Trimming shortened V by 4 bases and J by 3 bases, and 7 bases separated the two germline ends. The germline V gene encodes CDR1 KGHSH and CDR2 LQKENI. This CDR3 is CASSQDSYEQYF. CDR3 bases: TGTGCCAGCTCACAGGACAGCTACGAGCAGTACTTC.

The J gene is TRBJ1-2, the V gene TRBV5-1; possible D gene TRBD1, 5 bases. With 0 bases removed from V and 2 bases from J, the gap between germline ends came to 5 bases. This CDR3 comprises 13 residues. Per germline, CDR1 SGHRS and CDR2 YFSETQ. CDR3 protein: CASSLEGNYGYTF. The CDR3 DNA is TGCGCCAGCAGCTTGGAGGGGAACTATGGCTACACCTTC.

The V and J genes are TRBV27 and TRBJ1-1; D is ambiguous. This CDR3 has 17 residues. V dropped 3 bases and J dropped 2 bases, with 19 bases sitting between them. CDR1 and CDR2 (germline): MNHEY, SMNVEV (reference sequence). This CDR3 reads CASSLSSRGGSNTEAFF. The CDR3 DNA reads as TGTGCCAGCAGTTTGAGCTCCCGTGGCGGATCAAACACTGAAGCTTTCTTT.

The chain carries TRBV6-5 and TRBJ1-6, with 7 bases that match TRBD1. CDR3 length equals 14 residues. The germline CDR1 and CDR2 sequences are MNHEY and SVGAGI. V lost 4 bases to trimming and J lost 5 bases; unmatched junction nucleotides: 2. The CDR3 sequence: CASSSGQNNSPLHF. The CDR3 nucleotides read TGTGCCAGCAGTTCGGGACAGAATAATTCACCCCTCCACTTT.

There are a few counts of this clone. The chain links TRBV5-1 to TRBJ1-4, with D uncertain. Germline values: CDR1 SGHRS, CDR2 YFSETQ. Trimming shortened V by 4 bases and J by 0 bases, and 13 bases separated the two germline ends. CDR3 size: 16 residues. This CDR3 is CASSASGYSTNEKLFF. The CDR3 DNA sequence: TGCGCCAGCAGCGCGAGCGGATACTCAACTAATGAAAAACTGTTTTTT.

The rearrangement links TRBV24-1 to TRBJ2-1; 7 bases fit TRBD1. This CDR3 spans 16 amino acids. Unmatched junction bases numbered 14, after V lost 6 bases and J lost 7 bases. From germline, CDR1 is KGHDR and CDR2 SFDVKD. The CDR3 is CATSTISQGDLNEQFF. In DNA form, the CDR3 reads TGTGCCACCAGTACTATATCGCAGGGGGACCTTAATGAGCAGTTCTTC.

The rearrangement links TRBV27 to TRBJ2-5; 10 nucleotides agree with TRBD1. The J segment lost 12 bases and the V segment lost 6 bases, leaving 7 bases of the junction unmatched. The CDR3 is made up of 12 amino acids. The germline gives CDR1 MNHEY, CDR2 SMNVEV (reference sequence). The chain's CDR3 is CASRPDRGPKYF. For the CDR3, the DNA is TGTGCCAGCAGACCTGACAGGGGGCCCAAGTACTTC.

V and J are TRBV7-2 and TRBJ2-2; 8 bases map to TRBD2. Germline trimming cut 8 bases from V and 3 bases from J; bases unmatched to any gene: 11. The CDR3 extends over 16 amino acids. CDR1 and CDR2 from the germline V gene are SGHTA and FQGNSA. The CDR3 sequence: CASPRGRRGDTGELFF. For the CDR3, the DNA is TGTGCCAGCCCCCGGGGCCGGCGGGGGGACACCGGGGAGCTGTTTTTT.

The chain couples TRBV5-1 to TRBJ1-1; D remains ambiguous. The germline gives CDR1 SGHRS, CDR2 YFSETQ. V lost 4 bases and J lost 1, with 11 bases in between. The CDR3 has 14 amino acids. The CDR3, as DNA: TGCGCCAGCAGCCTCAGTCAGGCGAACACTGAAGCTTTCTTT. This codes for CASSLSQANTEAFF.

The genes are TRBV24-1 and TRBJ1-2; 8 bases fit TRBD1. Germline-derived CDR1 and CDR2 are KGHDR and SFDVKD. The CDR3 has 15 residues. The V segment lost 4 bases and the J segment 3 bases; nucleotides outside the gene matches: 6. The CDR3 DNA reads as TGTGCCACCAGTGACCCGACAGGGGTTGACTATGGCTACACCTTC. Protein sequence: CATSDPTGVDYGYTF.

The CDR3 protein is CASSPLTGELFF. As DNA, the CDR3 is TGTGCCAGCAGCCCTCTCACCGGGGAGCTGTTTTTT. The chain couples TRBV5-6 to TRBJ2-2; no definite D call. Germline CDR1 SGHDT, CDR2 YYEEEE. The V end was cut by 4 bases, the J end by 4 bases, with 5 bases between. The CDR3 length is 12 residues.

The chain uses TRBV5-1 and TRBJ1-6, with 7 bases lining up with TRBD1. This CDR3 spans 13 amino acids. J was trimmed by 10 bases and V by 4 bases; bases with no gene match: 5. Germline lookup yields CDR1 SGHRS and CDR2 YFSETQ. The DNA for the CDR3 is TGCGCCAGCAGCACAGGGGATCGATCACCCCTCCACTTT. This sequence encodes CASSTGDRSPLHF.

V is TRBV27 and J is TRBJ2-1, with D unclear. Germline assignment: CDR1 MNHEY and CDR2 SMNVEV (reference sequence). This CDR3 region has 14 residues. Trimming cost V 3 bases and J 1 base, with 7 bases left between them. In DNA form, the CDR3 reads TGTGCCAGCAGTTTGCGGTCGTCCTACAATGAGCAGTTCTTC. Its translation is CASSLRSSYNEQFF.

This clone came up once. The V and J genes are TRBV5-1 and TRBJ2-1; no clear D. The CDR3 runs 16 residues. Germline CDR1 is SGHRS and CDR2 is YFSETQ. Trimming removed 1 base from V and 0 bases from J, with 11 bases in between. In DNA form, the CDR3 reads TGCGCCAGCAGCTTGCCACAGTTAAGCTCCTACAATGAGCAGTTCTTC. Amino acids: CASSLPQLSSYNEQFF.